The clone carrying this T cell receptor beta chain was recorded many times. What it binds is unknown. The CDR3 consists of 14 residues. Deletions cut 0 bases from V and 2 bases from J, with 10 bases between. The germline CDR1 and CDR2 sequences are DFQATT and SNEGSKA (reference sequence). This record comes from a study of identical twins. TCRdb reprocessed the 5' RACE reads with MiXCR, giving one entry per CDR3 protein. The sample holds approximately 600,000 distinct CDR3 sequences, just over 7% seen once. Study-level findings and limits: Beta out-of-frame sequences showed weaker excess sharing between twins. Memory repertoires lacked the insertion deficit that abundant cord blood beta clonotypes showed.

This same sample was also taken into another study, of yellow fever vaccine responses in identical twins. This second study says: As reported, the vaccine T cell response of twins seemed partly convergent and partly personalized.

The sequence derives from a young woman in good health. The chain couples TRBV20-1 to TRBJ2-5; D gene ambiguous. The sequenced material came from PBMCs. CDR3 DNA: TGCAGTGCTAGAGATATGTCCACTCAAGAGACCCAGTACTTC. Protein sequence: CSARDMSTQETQYF.